This T cell receptor (beta chain) emerged from a study of cytomegalovirus exposure and HLA in healthy donors. Overall study: One earlier analysis, a look at some 180 million T cells, found about 100 million unique TCR beta sequences. HLA-typed donors were the source of 83 million or so unique TCRs held in an early data release.

A note on this clone: What it recognizes is unknown.

Study results and limitations: Presence/absence analyses assumed roughly uniform sequencing depth across donors. Among the sequence variants, a highly shared cluster was likely an artifact of sequencing.

Vbeta (60) and Jbeta (13) primers were used in the PCR. Assay used: immunoSEQ multiplex PCR; TCRdb lists only in-frame clones, some missing. The sample lists under 200,000 clones, more than 65% occurring once. Sequenced: PBMCs. This TCR was recovered from a woman aged 35 to 49 in good health and CMV-seropositive.

CDR3 sequence: CASRYRDREAYEQYF. The CDR3 region has the DNA TGTGCCAGCAGATACCGGGACAGGGAAGCCTACGAGCAGTACTTC. This rearrangement joins TRBV6-5 to TRBJ2-7; 9 bases are shared with TRBD1. Germline-derived CDR1 and CDR2 are MNHEY and SVGAGI. V shed 6 bases and J 2 bases; nucleotides not matched to a gene: 8. This CDR3 has 15 amino acids.